This T cell receptor beta chain was captured by sequencing in a study of cytomegalovirus exposure and HLA in healthy donors. Study in general: A data release that came early held about 89 million unique TCRs from HLA-typed donors. General observations from the study: The study carried out a later analysis of TCR beta sequences. It associated around 17,000 of them with specific HLA alleles at a false discovery rate of 0.05. Whilst most TCR sequences proved rare, a subset of public TCRs occurred across many donors. The authors later linked a missense DCLRE1C variant to TCR beta V- and J-gene trimming.

The V gene's germline CDR1 is SGHRS and CDR2 YFSETQ. The CDR3 has 13 residues. V was pared by 0 bases and J by 5 bases, with 9 bases between. Use of 60 Vbeta and 13 Jbeta primers characterized the PCR. Generated by immunoSEQ multiplex PCR, the TCRdb table keeps only in-frame clones and is missing some. Found here are approximately 210,000 clones, about three quarters of them singletons; the top ten hold approximately 2%. As regards this clone: Antigen unknown.

The specimen was PBMCs. This TCR derives from a woman in her twenties or thirties in good health and CMV-seropositive. The J gene is TRBJ2-7, the V gene TRBV5-1, with D tentatively TRBD2 (5 bases). Here the CDR3 DNA reads TGCGCCAGCAGCTTGGTTGGGAGCAACGAGCAGTACTTC. Amino acid sequence: CASSLVGSNEQYF.